Here is one TCR beta chain with its context. As yet, its antigen is unknown. This specimen belongs to a study of T-cell memory formation after mild COVID-19. Trimming took 3 bases from V and 6 from J, leaving 14 bases between them. The CDR3 runs to 14 residues. The germline CDR1 and CDR2 sequences are MGHDK and SYGVNS. Findings and caveats of the study: Later expanders leaned CD4+, whereas clones that contracted between day 15 and 85 were balanced CD4/CD8.

TCRdb independently ran MiXCR on the 5' RACE reads; one entry per CDR3 protein. The table records roughly 86,000 distinct CDR3 sequences, about 13% of them present only once. The chain recombines TRBV25-1 with TRBJ1-2, with TRBD1 as a possible D gene (5 bases). Sequencing was carried out using PBMCs or a T cell subset sorted from them (not recorded which). This TCR derives from an adult woman who had mild COVID-19 (a few samples of this study predate the infection). Cell type and time point are not known. CDR3 nucleotide sequence: TGTGCCAGCAGTGATTTTGGGGGGTATCATGGCTACACCTTC. This codes for CASSDFGGYHGYTF.